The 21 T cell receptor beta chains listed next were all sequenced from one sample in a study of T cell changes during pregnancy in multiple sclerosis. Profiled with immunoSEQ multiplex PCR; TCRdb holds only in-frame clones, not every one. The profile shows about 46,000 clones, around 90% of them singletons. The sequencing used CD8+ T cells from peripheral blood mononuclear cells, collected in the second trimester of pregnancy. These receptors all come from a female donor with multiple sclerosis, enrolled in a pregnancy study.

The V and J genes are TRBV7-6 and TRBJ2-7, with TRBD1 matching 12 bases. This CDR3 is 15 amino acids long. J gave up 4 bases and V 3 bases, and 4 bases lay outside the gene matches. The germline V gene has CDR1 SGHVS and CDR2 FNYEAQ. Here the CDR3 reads CASSLGQGATYEQYF. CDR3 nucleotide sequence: TGTGCCAGCAGCTTGGGACAGGGGGCTACTTACGAGCAGTACTTC.

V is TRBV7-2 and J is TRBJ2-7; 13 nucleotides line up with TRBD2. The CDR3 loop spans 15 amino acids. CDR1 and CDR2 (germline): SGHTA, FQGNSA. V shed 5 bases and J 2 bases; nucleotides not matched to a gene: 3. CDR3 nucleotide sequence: TGTGCCAGCAGCCTGGGACTAGCGGGGCCCTACGAGCAGTACTTC. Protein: CASSLGLAGPYEQYF.

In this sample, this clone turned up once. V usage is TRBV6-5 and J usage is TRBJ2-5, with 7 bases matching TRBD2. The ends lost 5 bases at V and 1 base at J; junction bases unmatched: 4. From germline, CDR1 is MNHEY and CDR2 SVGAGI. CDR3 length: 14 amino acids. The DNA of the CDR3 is TGTGCCAGCAGTAGCGGGGACTTCCAAGAGACCCAGTACTTC. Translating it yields CASSSGDFQETQYF.

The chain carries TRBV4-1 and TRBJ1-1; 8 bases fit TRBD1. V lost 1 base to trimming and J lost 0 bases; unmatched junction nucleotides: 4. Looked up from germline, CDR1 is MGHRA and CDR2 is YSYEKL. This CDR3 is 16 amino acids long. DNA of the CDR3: TGCGCCAGCAGCCAAGGACAGGGGCCGGTGAACACTGAAGCTTTCTTT. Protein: CASSQGQGPVNTEAFF.

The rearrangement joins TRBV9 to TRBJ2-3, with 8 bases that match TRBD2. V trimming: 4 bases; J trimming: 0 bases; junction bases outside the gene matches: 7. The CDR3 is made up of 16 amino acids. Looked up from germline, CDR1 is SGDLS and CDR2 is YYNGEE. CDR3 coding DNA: TGTGCCAGCAGCCCGCCCGCGGGGGGCAGCACAGATACGCAGTATTTT. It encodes CASSPPAGGSTDTQYF.

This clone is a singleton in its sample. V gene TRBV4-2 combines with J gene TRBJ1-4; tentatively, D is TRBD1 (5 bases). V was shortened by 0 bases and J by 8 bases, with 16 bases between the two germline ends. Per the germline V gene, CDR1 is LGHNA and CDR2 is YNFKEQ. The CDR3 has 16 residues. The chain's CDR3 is CASSQDPSRGDEKLFF. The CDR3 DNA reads TGTGCCAGCAGCCAAGATCCAAGTCGGGGGGACGAAAAACTGTTTTTT.

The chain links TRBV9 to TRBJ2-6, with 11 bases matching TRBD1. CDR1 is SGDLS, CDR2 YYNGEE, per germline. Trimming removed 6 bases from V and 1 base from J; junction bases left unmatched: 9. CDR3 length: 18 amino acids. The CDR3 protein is CASNHPGTGGSGANVLTF. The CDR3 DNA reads TGTGCCAGCAACCACCCCGGGACAGGGGGATCTGGGGCCAACGTCCTGACTTTC.

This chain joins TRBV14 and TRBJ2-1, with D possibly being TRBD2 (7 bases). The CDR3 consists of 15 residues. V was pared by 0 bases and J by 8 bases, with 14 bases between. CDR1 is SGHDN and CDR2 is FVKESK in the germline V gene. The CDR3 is CASSQDMGGLDEQFF. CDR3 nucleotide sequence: TGTGCCAGCAGCCAAGATATGGGGGGGCTAGATGAGCAGTTCTTC.

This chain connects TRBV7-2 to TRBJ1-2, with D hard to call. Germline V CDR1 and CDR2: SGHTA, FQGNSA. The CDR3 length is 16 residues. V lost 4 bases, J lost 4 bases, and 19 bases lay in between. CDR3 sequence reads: CASSSRTGWSLYGYTF. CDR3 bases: TGTGCCAGCAGCTCCCGAACCGGCTGGAGCCTCTATGGCTACACCTTC.

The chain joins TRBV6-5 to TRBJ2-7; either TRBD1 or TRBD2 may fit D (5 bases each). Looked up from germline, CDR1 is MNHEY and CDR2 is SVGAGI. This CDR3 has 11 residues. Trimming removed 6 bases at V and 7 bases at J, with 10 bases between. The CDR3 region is CASRYGAEQYF. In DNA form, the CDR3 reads TGTGCCAGCAGATACGGGGCAGAGCAGTACTTC.

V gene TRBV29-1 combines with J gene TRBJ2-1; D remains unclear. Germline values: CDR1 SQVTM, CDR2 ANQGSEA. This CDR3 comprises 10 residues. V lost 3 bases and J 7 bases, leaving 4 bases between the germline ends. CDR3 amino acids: CSVESNEQFF. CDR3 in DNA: TGCAGCGTTGAGTCGAATGAGCAGTTCTTC.

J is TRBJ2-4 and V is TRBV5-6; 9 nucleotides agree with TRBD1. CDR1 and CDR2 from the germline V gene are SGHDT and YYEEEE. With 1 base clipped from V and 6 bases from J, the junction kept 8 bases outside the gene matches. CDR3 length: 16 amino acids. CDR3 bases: TGTGCCAGCAGCTTGTGGACAGGGGCGAGTCGAAACATTCAGTACTTC. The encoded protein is CASSLWTGASRNIQYF.

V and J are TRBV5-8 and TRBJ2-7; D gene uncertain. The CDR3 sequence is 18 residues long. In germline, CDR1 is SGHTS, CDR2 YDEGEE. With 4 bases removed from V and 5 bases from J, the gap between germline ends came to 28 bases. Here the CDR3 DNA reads TGTGCCAGCAGCCTGAGACCGACGGGTGCCGAGGATTCCGACGAGCAGTACTTC. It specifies CASSLRPTGAEDSDEQYF. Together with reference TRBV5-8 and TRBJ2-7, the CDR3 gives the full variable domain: EAGVTQSPTHLIKTRGQQATLRCSPISGHTSVYWYQQALGLGLQFLLWYDEGEERNRGNFPPRFSGRQFPNYSSELNVNALELEDSALYLCASSLRPTGAEDSDEQYFGPGTRLTVT.

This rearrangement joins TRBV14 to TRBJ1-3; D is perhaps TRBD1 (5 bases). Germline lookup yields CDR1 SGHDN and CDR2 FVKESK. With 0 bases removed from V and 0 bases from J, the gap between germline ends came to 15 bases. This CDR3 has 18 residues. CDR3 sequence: CASSQDVRQTLSGNTIYF. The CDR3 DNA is TGTGCCAGCAGCCAAGATGTCAGACAGACTCTCTCTGGAAACACCATATATTTT. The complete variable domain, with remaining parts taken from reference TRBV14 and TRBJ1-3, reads EAGVTQFPSHSVIEKGQTVTLRCDPISGHDNLYWYRRVMGKEIKFLLHFVKESKQDESGMPNNRFLAERTGGTYSTLKVQPAELEDSGVYFCASSQDVRQTLSGNTIYFGEGSWLTVV.

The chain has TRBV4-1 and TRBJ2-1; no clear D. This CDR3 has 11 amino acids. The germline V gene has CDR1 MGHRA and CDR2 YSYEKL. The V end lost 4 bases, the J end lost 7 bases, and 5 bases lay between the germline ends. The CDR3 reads CASSPGNEQFF. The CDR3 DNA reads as TGCGCCAGCAGCCCGGGTAATGAGCAGTTCTTC.

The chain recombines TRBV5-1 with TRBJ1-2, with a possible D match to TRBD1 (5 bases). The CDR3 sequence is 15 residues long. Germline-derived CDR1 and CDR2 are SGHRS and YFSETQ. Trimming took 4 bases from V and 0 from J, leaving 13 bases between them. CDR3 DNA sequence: TGCGCCAGCAGCCCCCGGGGGGGGGCTAACTATGGCTACACCTTC. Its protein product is CASSPRGGANYGYTF.

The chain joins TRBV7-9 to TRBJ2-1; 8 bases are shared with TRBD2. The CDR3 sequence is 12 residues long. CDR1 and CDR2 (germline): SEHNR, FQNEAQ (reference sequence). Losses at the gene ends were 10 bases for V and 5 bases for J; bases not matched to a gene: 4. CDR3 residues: CATGLADNEQFF. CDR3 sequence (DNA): TGTGCCACCGGACTAGCCGACAATGAGCAGTTCTTC. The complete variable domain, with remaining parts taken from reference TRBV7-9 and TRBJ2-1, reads DTGVSQNPRHKITKRGQNVTFRCDPISEHNRLYWYRQTLGQGPEFLTYFQNEAQLEKSRLLSDRFSAERPKGSFSTLEIQRTEQGDSAMYLCATGLADNEQFFGPGTRLTVL.

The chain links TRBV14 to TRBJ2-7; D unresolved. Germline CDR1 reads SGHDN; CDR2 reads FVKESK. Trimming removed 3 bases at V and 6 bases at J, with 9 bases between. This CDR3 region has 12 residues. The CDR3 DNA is TGTGCCAGCAGCCATTATCCTATCGAGCAGTACTTC. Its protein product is CASSHYPIEQYF.

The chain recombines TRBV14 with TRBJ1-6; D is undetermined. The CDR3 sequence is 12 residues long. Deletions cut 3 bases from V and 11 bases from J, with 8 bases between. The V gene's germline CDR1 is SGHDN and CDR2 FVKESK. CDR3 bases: TGTGCCAGCAGCCAGAGTCCTCCACCCCTCCACTTT. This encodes CASSQSPPPLHF.

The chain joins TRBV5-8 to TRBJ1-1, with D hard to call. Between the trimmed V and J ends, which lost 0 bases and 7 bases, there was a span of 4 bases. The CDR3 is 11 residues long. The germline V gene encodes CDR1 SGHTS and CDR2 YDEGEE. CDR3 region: CASSLGSEAFF. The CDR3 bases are TGTGCCAGCAGCTTGGGGAGTGAAGCTTTCTTT.

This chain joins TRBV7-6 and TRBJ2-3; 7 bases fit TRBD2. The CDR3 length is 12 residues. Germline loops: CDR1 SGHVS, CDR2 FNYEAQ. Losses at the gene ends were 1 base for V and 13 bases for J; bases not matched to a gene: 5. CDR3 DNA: TGTGCCAGCAGCTTAGGCGGGCTAGCGGAGTATTTT. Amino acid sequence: CASSLGGLAEYF.